This section outlines one T cell receptor (beta chain) sequence together with its context. What it binds is not known. The V end was cut by 6 bases, the J end by 0 bases, with 12 bases between. The germline V gene encodes CDR1 SGHTA and CDR2 FQGNSA. The CDR3 covers 14 residues. This entry belongs to a study of T cell responses to AZD1222 COVID-19 vaccine. Using immunoSEQ multiplex PCR, the repertoire was profiled, and TCRdb retains in-frame clones only, with some absent. The repertoire holds around 86,000 clones, with 90% as singletons. Study-wide results and limits: Spike-specific TCRs gained breadth and depth after people received two AZD1222 doses. Females outnumbered males among donors, who were mostly white British; clonal diversity was possibly underestimated. Unmutated variant regions are reportedly the target of nearly half of TCRs that are spike-specific. Among vaccine-associated CD4 TCRs, coverage spanned spike, with dominance at 160-218 and 743-854.

This sequence joins TRBV7-2 and TRBJ2-7; the D is unclear. The clonotype originates from an adult in good health. The sequences come from peripheral blood, collected on day 0 of AZD1222 vaccination. CDR3 sequence: CASSFFPSSYEQYF. In DNA form, the CDR3 reads TGTGCCAGCAGTTTTTTCCCCTCCTCCTACGAGCAGTACTTC.